Shown below are 17 T cell receptor beta chains from a single sample sequenced in a study of blood T cell repertoires in COVID-19. Clones were read by immunoSEQ multiplex PCR, and TCRdb kept only the in-frame ones, dropping some. The sample includes some 210,000 clones, 92% seen only once; the top ten take about 0.8%. Sequencing input: peripheral blood. The receptors stem from a man aged 55 to 69 with COVID-19, enrolled during active disease.

The gene calls are TRBV5-6 and TRBJ2-1; 10 nucleotides match TRBD2. Germline loops: CDR1 SGHDT, CDR2 YYEEEE. The CDR3 contains 17 residues. V shed 2 bases, J shed 2 bases, and the junction held 7 bases outside the gene matches. This CDR3 is CASSLLRSGGAYNEQFF. CDR3 in DNA: TGTGCCAGCAGCTTATTGAGGAGCGGGGGGGCCTACAATGAGCAGTTCTTC. Based on the CDR3 plus reference TRBV5-6 and TRBJ2-1, the full variable domain is DAGVTQSPTHLIKTRGQQVTLRCSPKSGHDTVSWYQQALGQGPQFIFQYYEEEERQRGNFPDRFSGHQFPNYSSELNVNALLLGDSALYLCASSLLRSGGAYNEQFFGPGTRLTVL.

This rearrangement joins TRBV7-9 to TRBJ2-1; 9 bases match TRBD1. Germline trimming cut 8 bases from V and 7 bases from J; bases unmatched to any gene: 21. The CDR3 covers 18 residues. Germline V gene data show CDR1 as SEHNR and CDR2 as FQNEAQ (reference sequence). This CDR3 reads CASGIRVSGQGLMNEQFF. The CDR3 bases are TGTGCCAGCGGCATTCGGGTATCGGGACAGGGCTTAATGAATGAGCAGTTCTTC.

This clone was observed once. The sample contains more than one DNA sequence encoding this CDR3. V usage is TRBV7-2 and J usage is TRBJ1-6; 8 bases are shared with TRBD1. Germline lookup yields CDR1 SGHTA and CDR2 FQGNSA. The ends lost 4 bases at V and 7 bases at J; junction bases unmatched: 6. This CDR3 has 15 residues. This chain's CDR3 is CASSSGQGGNSPLHF. The CDR3 coding sequence is TGTGCCAGCAGCTCAGGACAGGGCGGCAATTCACCCCTCCACTTT. The full variable domain, completed using reference TRBV7-2 and TRBJ1-6, is GAGVSQSPSNKVTEKGKDVELRCDPISGHTALYWYRQSLGQGLEFLIYFQGNSAPDKSGLPSDRFSAERTGGSVSTLTIQRTQQEDSAVYLCASSSGQGGNSPLHFGNGTRLTVT.

This rearrangement joins TRBV5-1 to TRBJ2-1, with D unresolved. Germline loops: CDR1 SGHRS, CDR2 YFSETQ. V lost 1 base and J lost 6, with 8 bases in between. CDR3 length: 13 residues. Written as DNA, the CDR3 is TGCGCCAGCAGCTTGTCAGGTGTCAATGAGCAGTTCTTC. This gives the protein CASSLSGVNEQFF.

This sequence joins TRBV5-1 and TRBJ1-1; no reliable D call. The CDR3 consists of 14 residues. With 1 base removed from V and 2 bases from J, the gap between germline ends came to 9 bases. CDR1 is SGHRS and CDR2 is YFSETQ in the germline V gene. The CDR3 sequence is CASSLTVGNTEAFF. Here the CDR3 DNA reads TGCGCCAGCAGCTTGACGGTCGGTAACACTGAAGCTTTCTTT.

The chain has TRBV6-5 and TRBJ2-3; 9 positions agree with TRBD2. The CDR3 is 15 amino acids. The germline V gene has CDR1 MNHEY and CDR2 SVGAGI. J lost 2 bases, V lost 8 bases, and 8 bases had no gene match. Written as DNA, the CDR3 is TGTGCCAGCTCTCTAGCGGGATTACACACAGATACGCAGTATTTT. Encoded protein: CASSLAGLHTDTQYF.

The rearrangement joins TRBV3-1 (or the pseudogene TRBV3-2) to TRBJ2-2; 9 positions agree with TRBD2. The CDR3 runs to 16 residues. CDR1 is LGHDT and CDR2 is YNNKEL in the germline V gene (reference sequence). After removal of 4 bases from V and 2 bases from J, the junction contained 5 bases not matched to a gene. The CDR3 DNA reads as TGTGCCAGCAGCCGGAATAGCGGGGGCAACACCGGGGAGCTGTTTTTT. Amino acid sequence: CASSRNSGGNTGELFF.

This chain links TRBV14 with TRBJ2-2, with TRBD1 as a possible D gene (7 bases). Germline CDR1 is SGHDN and CDR2 is FVKESK. With 9 bases removed from V and 4 bases from J, the gap between germline ends came to 15 bases. The CDR3 runs 14 residues. Written as DNA, the CDR3 is TGTGCCAGTCAGCCAGGGGGGCCCACCGGGGAGCTGTTTTTT. This gives the protein CASQPGGPTGELFF.

V gene TRBV7-2 combines with J gene TRBJ2-7; D remains ambiguous. V gave up 1 base and J gave up 3 bases, with 13 bases separating them. The CDR3 loop spans 15 amino acids. The germline V gene encodes CDR1 SGHTA and CDR2 FQGNSA. The CDR3 nucleotides read TGTGCCAGCAGCTTAGGTCCTAGAACCCTCTACGAGCAGTACTTC. Protein: CASSLGPRTLYEQYF.

The V and J genes are TRBV28 and TRBJ1-2; D is ambiguous. The CDR3 has 14 amino acids. CDR1 MDHEN and CDR2 SYDVKM come from the germline V gene. Trimming left V 3 bases short and J 8 bases short, with 16 bases between. The CDR3 here is CASSFSSQASGYTF. The CDR3, as DNA: TGTGCCAGCAGTTTCTCATCCCAGGCGAGCGGCTACACCTTC.

The chain recombines TRBV9 with TRBJ1-2; TRBD1 aligns across 7 bases. V shed 4 bases, J shed 1 base, and the junction held 7 bases outside the gene matches. The CDR3 sequence is 15 residues long. From germline, CDR1 is SGDLS and CDR2 YYNGEE. CDR3 sequence (DNA): TGTGCCAGCAGCCCGGGGGACAGACTTAACTATGGCTACACCTTC. Its translation is CASSPGDRLNYGYTF.

The V call is TRBV11-2, the J call TRBJ1-3; D not resolved. The CDR3 has 14 residues. Deletions cut 1 base from V and 3 bases from J, with 7 bases between. CDR1 SGHAT and CDR2 FQNNGV come from the germline V gene. The chain's CDR3 is CASSLGLSGNTIYF. The DNA for the CDR3 is TGTGCCAGCAGCTTAGGCTTGAGTGGAAACACCATATATTTT.

The CDR3 DNA sequence: TGTGCCAGCAGCTTAGATACGGGAGGACACAATGAGCAGTTCTTC. Translation: CASSLDTGGHNEQFF. J is TRBJ2-1 and V is TRBV11-2; 7 bases agree with TRBD2. The CDR3 runs to 15 residues. The germline gives CDR1 SGHAT, CDR2 FQNNGV. With V trimmed by 0 bases and J by 5 bases, 4 bases remained unmatched.

The chain's CDR3 is CASSAPTSGSIYEQYF. DNA for the CDR3: TGTGCCAGCAGTGCCCCGACTAGCGGGAGTATATACGAGCAGTACTTC. The J gene is TRBJ2-7, the V gene TRBV28, with 12 bases matching TRBD2. From germline, CDR1 is MDHEN and CDR2 SYDVKM. This CDR3 spans 16 amino acids. Trimming cost V 5 bases and J 4 bases; bases outside gene matches: 9. Combining the CDR3 with reference TRBV28 and TRBJ2-7 gives the whole variable domain DVKVTQSSRYLVKRTGEKVFLECVQDMDHENMFWYRQDPGLGLRLIYFSYDVKMKEKGDIPEGYSVSREKKERFSLILESASTNQTSMYLCASSAPTSGSIYEQYFGPGTRLTVT.

V is TRBV30 and J is TRBJ2-7, with a tentative D call TRBD1 (6 bases). In germline, CDR1 is GTSNPN, CDR2 SVGIG (reference sequence). This CDR3 is built from 15 residues. V shed 2 bases and J shed 6 bases, with 20 bases lying between them. CDR3 region: CAWSQLRGTTSEQYF. The CDR3 DNA follows: TGTGCCTGGAGTCAACTAAGGGGGACAACCAGCGAGCAGTACTTC.

This chain connects TRBV6-5 to TRBJ1-5; a weak D match, TRBD1 (5 bases). The CDR3 runs 14 residues. Germline CDR1 and CDR2: MNHEY and SVGAGI. Trimming removed 7 bases from V and 6 bases from J, with 16 bases in between. CDR3 nucleotide sequence: TGTGCCAGCAAAGGCCAGGGAAAGGGTCAGCCCCAGCATTTT. It encodes CASKGQGKGQPQHF.

V and J are TRBV5-1 and TRBJ1-2; D might be TRBD1 (6 bases). This CDR3 has 14 amino acids. V was trimmed by 4 bases and J by 8 bases, leaving 18 bases between them. Per germline, CDR1 SGHRS and CDR2 YFSETQ. The CDR3 loop is CASSPPGQGTGYTF. CDR3 in DNA: TGCGCCAGCAGCCCCCCCGGGCAGGGGACGGGCTACACCTTC.